The 28 T cell receptor beta chains reported below all come from one sample, sequenced in a study of blood T cell repertoires in COVID-19. Clones were read by immunoSEQ multiplex PCR, and TCRdb kept only the in-frame ones, dropping some. The table includes about 300,000 clones, approximately 90% detected once. The specimen sequenced was peripheral blood. These receptors all come from a woman younger than 45 with COVID-19, enrolled during active disease.

Regarding this clone: A much larger clone lies one base from this, so it may be a read error. The V call is TRBV10-1, the J call TRBJ2-2; D perhaps matches TRBD2 (7 bases). This CDR3 spans 12 amino acids. V lost 5 bases and J 9 bases, leaving 10 bases between the germline ends. CDR1 and CDR2 from the germline V gene are WNHNN and SYGVQD (reference sequence). CDR3 in amino acids: CASSRGARELFF. The CDR3 nucleotides are TGCGCCAGCAGTCGGGGGGCGAGGGAGCTGTTTTTT.

The gene calls are TRBV5-4 and TRBJ1-2, with 8 nucleotides matching TRBD1. Germline V lookup: CDR1 SGHNT, CDR2 YYREEE (reference sequence). After removal of 4 bases from V and 0 bases from J, the junction contained 5 bases not matched to a gene. The CDR3 extends over 15 amino acids. The CDR3 bases are TGTGCCAGCAGCAGGGGACAGGACCCTAACTATGGCTACACCTTC. This encodes CASSRGQDPNYGYTF.

This clone was recorded a few times. The chain links TRBV5-4 to TRBJ2-5; maybe TRBD1 (5 bases). V was trimmed by 3 bases and J by 1 base, leaving 7 bases between them. CDR3 length: 13 residues. The germline V gene encodes CDR1 SGHNT and CDR2 YYREEE (reference sequence). The CDR3 DNA reads as TGTGCCAGCAGCTCCAGGGTCCAAGAGACCCAGTACTTC. Amino acids: CASSSRVQETQYF.

The chain links TRBV6-5 to TRBJ1-1, with 8 bases aligning to TRBD1. Trimming removed 7 bases from V and 6 bases from J; junction bases left unmatched: 13. The V gene's germline CDR1 is MNHEY and CDR2 SVGAGI. The CDR3 runs 15 residues. CDR3 residues: CASIQRELQGAEAFF. The CDR3 DNA sequence: TGTGCCAGCATCCAAAGGGAGCTACAGGGGGCTGAAGCTTTCTTT.

The CDR3 is CASSSDRTRETQYF. The CDR3 nucleotides are TGTGCCAGCTCATCCGACAGAACCCGAGAGACCCAGTACTTC. V is TRBV18 and J is TRBJ2-5; D may be TRBD1 (5 bases). Germline values: CDR1 KGHSH, CDR2 LQKENI. V shed 5 bases and J shed 4 bases, with 14 bases lying between them. The CDR3 loop spans 14 amino acids.

The rearrangement uses TRBV11-1 and TRBJ2-1; 7 bases agree with TRBD2. This CDR3 is 16 amino acids long. The junction had 7 bases not matched to a gene; V was cut back by 5 bases and J by 0 bases. The germline V gene encodes CDR1 SGHAT and CDR2 FQDESV (reference sequence). This chain's CDR3 is CASSRTLASSYNEQFF. The DNA for the CDR3 is TGTGCCAGCAGCCGAACACTAGCGAGCTCCTACAATGAGCAGTTCTTC.

The CDR3 DNA follows: TGTGCCAGTAGTATCGGGGGGGACGGCTACACCTTC. Residues: CASSIGGDGYTF. The chain is built from TRBV19 and TRBJ1-2, with D maybe TRBD1 (5 bases). Trimming pared 3 bases from V and 8 bases from J, leaving 10 bases between. The CDR3 is 12 amino acids. Per the germline V gene, CDR1 is LNHDA and CDR2 is SQIVND (reference sequence).

The V gene is TRBV5-1, the J gene TRBJ1-3; no reliable D call. The germline V gene encodes CDR1 SGHRS and CDR2 YFSETQ. The CDR3 runs 14 residues. The V end lost 0 bases, the J end lost 5 bases, and 9 bases lay between the germline ends. The CDR3 bases are TGCGCCAGCAGCTTGGACGGGAGAAGAAACACCATATATTTT. This codes for CASSLDGRRNTIYF.

The V gene is TRBV3-1 (or the pseudogene TRBV3-2), the J gene TRBJ2-1, with a tentative D call TRBD2 (5 bases). V shed 1 base and J shed 7 bases, with 17 bases lying between them. The CDR3 length is 16 residues. Germline assignment: CDR1 LGHDT and CDR2 YNNKEL (reference sequence). CDR3 residues: CASSQGPGVGSNEQFF. CDR3 coding DNA: TGTGCCAGCAGCCAAGGACCCGGGGTCGGGTCAAATGAGCAGTTCTTC.

The chain carries TRBV6-2 or TRBV6-3 and TRBJ1-2; 7 positions match TRBD1. Germline CDR1 reads MNHEY; CDR2 reads SVGEGT. Losses at the gene ends were 6 bases for V and 4 bases for J; bases not matched to a gene: 11. The CDR3 runs 15 residues. The DNA for the CDR3 is TGTGCCAGCAGCCAATCGTCGGCAGGGGGCTATGGCTACACCTTC. It encodes CASSQSSAGGYGYTF.

The J gene is TRBJ1-6, the V gene TRBV7-9; a weak D match, TRBD1 (5 bases). CDR3 size: 14 residues. Trimming pared 3 bases from V and 5 bases from J, leaving 8 bases between. Germline CDR1 and CDR2: SEHNR and FQNEAQ (reference sequence). CDR3 region: CASSLDTNNSPLHF. The DNA for the CDR3 is TGTGCCAGCAGCTTGGACACAAATAATTCACCCCTCCACTTT.

J is TRBJ1-2 and V is TRBV28, with 7 bases fitting TRBD1. CDR3 length: 15 residues. V shed 5 bases, J shed 5 bases, and the junction held 11 bases outside the gene matches. Germline CDR1 and CDR2: MDHEN and SYDVKM. The CDR3 sequence: CASSRSAGGRYGYTF. The CDR3, as DNA: TGTGCCAGCAGTCGATCGGCAGGGGGTCGTTATGGCTACACCTTC.

This chain connects TRBV15 to TRBJ1-2; 11 bases align to TRBD1. V shed 1 base and J 8 bases; nucleotides not matched to a gene: 0. Looked up from germline, CDR1 is LNHNV and CDR2 is YYDKDF (reference sequence). CDR3 length: 13 amino acids. CDR3 nucleotide sequence: TGTGCCACCAGCAGAGGGACAGGGGGCGGCTACACCTTC. As protein: CATSRGTGGGYTF.

A note on this clone: This sample includes further DNA sequences coding for the same CDR3. The chain uses TRBV5-1 and TRBJ1-2, with TRBD1 matching over 8 bases. Per the germline V gene, CDR1 is SGHRS and CDR2 is YFSETQ. Losses at the gene ends were 3 bases for V and 8 bases for J; bases not matched to a gene: 6. CDR3 length: 13 amino acids. CDR3 nucleotide sequence: TGCGCCAGCAGCTCGACAGGGGCCTACGGCTACACCTTC. This encodes CASSSTGAYGYTF.

The V call is TRBV5-4, the J call TRBJ2-7, with D unresolved. CDR1 and CDR2 (germline): SGHNT, YYREEE (reference sequence). The CDR3 is made up of 13 amino acids. V shed 2 bases and J shed 6 bases, with 12 bases lying between them. The CDR3 reads CASSLGSSGEQYF. The CDR3 coding sequence is TGTGCCAGCAGCTTAGGTTCCTCGGGCGAGCAGTACTTC.

The chain carries TRBV2 and TRBJ2-7; 9 bases line up with TRBD1. V lost 6 bases, J lost 3 bases, and 6 bases stayed unmatched. The germline gives CDR1 SNHLY, CDR2 FYNNEI. The CDR3 has 14 amino acids. The CDR3 loop reads CASRDRTGDYEQYV. Here the CDR3 DNA reads TGTGCCAGCAGGGATAGGACAGGGGACTACGAGCAGTACGTC.

This clone appeared a few times. This chain uses TRBV23-1 with TRBJ1-5; D possibly corresponds to TRBD1 (5 bases). TRBV23-1 is given ORF status, its function remaining uncertain. The V gene lost 7 bases and the J gene lost 0 bases, with 19 bases spanning the gap. The CDR3 runs 17 residues. In nucleotides, the CDR3 is TGCGCCAGCATACAGGTCTGGTCTTCAAGTAGCAATCAGCCCCAGCATTTT. Translated, it gives CASIQVWSSSSNQPQHF.

The V gene is TRBV7-8, the J gene TRBJ1-2; possible D gene TRBD1, 5 bases. The germline CDR1 and CDR2 sequences are SGHVS and FQNEAQ. The V gene lost 5 bases and the J gene lost 3 bases, with 10 bases spanning the gap. This CDR3 has 13 residues. The CDR3 here is CASSRGRDYGYTF. CDR3 in DNA: TGTGCCAGCAGCAGAGGCAGGGACTATGGCTACACCTTC.

Ten or more counts support this clone. The gene calls are TRBV7-9 and TRBJ1-2; D is unresolved. Trimming took off 5 bases at V and 4 bases at J, with 11 bases between the two ends. The CDR3 length is 13 residues. Germline CDR1 reads SEHNR; CDR2 reads FQNEAQ (reference sequence). In DNA, the CDR3 is TGTGCCAGCAGCAACAGAAGCTCCTATGGCTACACCTTC. It encodes CASSNRSSYGYTF. Supplemented by reference TRBV7-9 and TRBJ1-2, the full variable domain reads DTGVSQNPRHKITKRGQNVTFRCDPISEHNRLYWYRQTLGQGPEFLTYFQNEAQLEKSRLLSDRFSAERPKGSFSTLEIQRTEQGDSAMYLCASSNRSSYGYTFGSGTRLTVV.

The chain is built from TRBV5-1 and TRBJ2-6, with D perhaps TRBD1 (6 bases). Germline V gives CDR1 SGHRS, CDR2 YFSETQ. The CDR3 consists of 17 residues. Trimming pared 4 bases from V and 1 base from J, leaving 15 bases between. The CDR3 spells CASSPKPQGSGANVLTF. The DNA for the CDR3 is TGCGCCAGCAGCCCAAAACCTCAGGGGTCTGGGGCCAACGTCCTGACTTTC. The entire variable domain, with the rest obtained from reference TRBV5-1 and TRBJ2-6, is as follows: KAGVTQTPRYLIKTRGQQVTLSCSPISGHRSVSWYQQTPGQGLQFLFEYFSETQRNKGNFPGRFSGRQFSNSRSEMNVSTLELGDSALYLCASSPKPQGSGANVLTFGAGSRLTVL.

The chain carries TRBV14 and TRBJ1-2; the D is unclear. Germline CDR1 reads SGHDN; CDR2 reads FVKESK. CDR3 length: 14 residues. Trimming took off 0 bases at V and 7 bases at J, with 12 bases between the two ends. CDR3 sequence: CASSQDRGGSGYTF. CDR3 bases: TGTGCCAGCAGCCAAGATCGGGGAGGGTCTGGCTACACCTTC. Together with reference TRBV14 and TRBJ1-2, the CDR3 gives the full variable domain: EAGVTQFPSHSVIEKGQTVTLRCDPISGHDNLYWYRRVMGKEIKFLLHFVKESKQDESGMPNNRFLAERTGGTYSTLKVQPAELEDSGVYFCASSQDRGGSGYTFGSGTRLTVV.

Here the CDR3 DNA reads TGTGCCAGCAGTCCGGGGCTAGCGGGGGATTCCACAGATACGCAGTATTTT. This translates into CASSPGLAGDSTDTQYF. This chain links TRBV2 with TRBJ2-3; 10 bases are a match to TRBD2. The length of the CDR3 is 17 residues. Per the germline V gene, CDR1 is SNHLY and CDR2 is FYNNEI. Losses at the gene ends were 5 bases for V and 2 bases for J; bases not matched to a gene: 10. Variable domain in full (rest from reference TRBV2 and TRBJ2-3): EPEVTQTPSHQVTQMGQEVILRCVPISNHLYFYWYRQILGQKVEFLVSFYNNEISEKSEIFDDQFSVERPDGSNFTLKIRSTKLEDSAMYFCASSPGLAGDSTDTQYFGPGTRLTVL.

V and J are TRBV6-6 and TRBJ2-7; TRBD2 agrees at 11 bases. Germline assignment: CDR1 MNHNY and CDR2 SVGAGI (reference sequence). This CDR3 region has 14 residues. After removal of 5 bases from V and 6 bases from J, the junction contained 6 bases not matched to a gene. The chain's CDR3 is CASSKLAGGPEQYF. DNA of the CDR3: TGTGCCAGCAGTAAGCTAGCGGGGGGACCCGAGCAGTACTTC.

The chain carries TRBV10-2 and TRBJ1-1; D ambiguous. Germline V gene sequence: CDR1 WSHSY, CDR2 SAAADI. V shed 0 bases and J shed 2 bases, with 7 bases lying between them. The CDR3 sequence is 14 residues long. CDR3 DNA sequence: TGCGCCAGCAGTGAGTCAAACAGAAACACTGAAGCTTTCTTT. Translated: CASSESNRNTEAFF.

A single count supports this clone. This chain links TRBV28 with TRBJ1-4; 11 bases are shared with TRBD1. V was pared by 1 base and J by 7 bases, with 5 bases of the junction left unmatched. The CDR3 covers 16 residues. The germline V gene encodes CDR1 MDHEN and CDR2 SYDVKM. CDR3 bases: TGTGCCAGCAGTTTATCAGGGGGGACAGGGGGTGAAAAACTGTTTTTT. This sequence encodes CASSLSGGTGGEKLFF.

The chain employs TRBV11-3 and TRBJ2-1; 10 positions agree with TRBD2. This CDR3 is 18 amino acids long. Trimming at V came to 1 base and at J to 0 bases, leaving 6 bases not matched to a gene. Per the germline V gene, CDR1 is SGHNT and CDR2 is YENEEA. Here the CDR3 reads CASSLGVAGGSSYNEQFF. The CDR3, as DNA: TGTGCCAGCAGCTTAGGGGTAGCGGGGGGTAGCTCCTACAATGAGCAGTTCTTC.

This chain links TRBV7-2 with TRBJ2-1; D gene unclear. CDR1 SGHTA and CDR2 FQGNSA come from the germline V gene. Trimming removed 5 bases at V and 5 bases at J, with 10 bases between. This CDR3 has 13 amino acids. The CDR3 loop is CASSPPLDNEQFF. The CDR3 region has the DNA TGTGCCAGCAGCCCCCCGTTAGACAATGAGCAGTTCTTC. Full variable domain (outside the CDR3, taken from reference TRBV7-2 and TRBJ2-1): GAGVSQSPSNKVTEKGKDVELRCDPISGHTALYWYRQSLGQGLEFLIYFQGNSAPDKSGLPSDRFSAERTGGSVSTLTIQRTQQEDSAVYLCASSPPLDNEQFFGPGTRLTVL.

V gene TRBV29-1 combines with J gene TRBJ1-2; D perhaps matches TRBD1 (6 bases). In germline, CDR1 is SQVTM, CDR2 ANQGSEA. V was trimmed by 6 bases and J by 3 bases, leaving 17 bases between them. This CDR3 is 14 amino acids long. Here the CDR3 reads CSVRGGIYDYGYTF. CDR3 coding DNA: TGCAGCGTAAGGGGGGGGATTTATGACTATGGCTACACCTTC.